The subject of this entry is one T cell receptor beta chain. Each CDR3 protein gets one entry after TCRdb re-called the 5' RACE reads with MiXCR. The data show some 96,000 distinct CDR3 sequences, more than 7.5% seen once. The sample comes from a study of T cells after yellow fever vaccination. Regarding the study as a whole: Peaking faster, on day 5 versus 15, the secondary response was nonetheless weaker.

This sample comprised CD8+ T cells not binding an NS4B(214-222) dextramer, sorted from PBMCs, obtained around 15 days after the first yellow fever vaccination. This sequence was found in a man aged 18-30 years who received the YFV17D yellow fever vaccine.

Written as DNA, the CDR3 is TGTGCCAGCAGCCGACCGTCCGCGCGGGGGGTAGACAATGAGCAGTTCTTC. It codes for CASSRPSARGVDNEQFF. The chain links TRBV11-3 to TRBJ2-1, with TRBD2 matching over 8 bases. Germline CDR1 SGHNT, CDR2 YENEEA. J lost 5 bases, V lost 5 bases, and 14 bases had no gene match. The CDR3 covers 17 residues.